This T cell receptor (beta chain) was captured by sequencing in a study of shared clonotypes between healthy human individuals. Broader study findings: Sharing across four donors was highest in naive CD4 (roughly 5%) and lowest in memory CD8 (approximately 0.4%). Genetic and exposure-history diversity was limited by the small donor number. All-four-donor shared clonotypes had higher generation probabilities than non-shared clonotypes did.

Concerning this clone: Its specificity is unknown.

The repertoire was sequenced with immunoSEQ multiplex PCR; TCRdb's copy has only in-frame clones and lacks some. The data contain 2 million to 2.5 million clones, approximately 90% of them singletons. Splitting the CD4+ cells yielded a CD45RA+ naive subset and a CD45RA-negative memory subset. The source material was naive CD4+ T cells from PBMCs. Subset given: CD45RA+ positively selected. The TCR originated in a young man in good health. Some clones in this sample may be carry-over from other donors' samples.

CDR3 amino acids: CASSLGRGGLSGNTIYF. The CDR3 nucleotides are TGTGCCAGCAGCTTAGGCCGAGGAGGGCTCTCTGGAAACACCATATATTTT. The chain has TRBV7-2 and TRBJ1-3; D call uncertain. Trimming shortened V by 1 base and J by 0 bases, and 13 bases separated the two germline ends. CDR3 size: 17 residues. The V gene's germline CDR1 is SGHTA and CDR2 FQGNSA. The full variable domain, its missing parts supplied by reference TRBV7-2 and TRBJ1-3, is GAGVSQSPSNKVTEKGKDVELRCDPISGHTALYWYRQSLGQGLEFLIYFQGNSAPDKSGLPSDRFSAERTGGSVSTLTIQRTQQEDSAVYLCASSLGRGGLSGNTIYFGEGSWLTVV.